What follows are 24 T cell receptor beta chains derived from one specimen sequenced in a study of control samples from healthy donors and cancer patients. Libraries were prepared by immunoSEQ multiplex PCR; TCRdb keeps only in-frame clonotypes and omits some of them. Altogether 150,000 or so clones are present, under 95% being singletons, with the ten largest covering roughly 13%. Sequencing was done on a sample of blood. The receptors were gathered from a man aged 35 to 55 in good health.

This chain connects TRBV5-1 to TRBJ2-3; possible D gene TRBD2, 6 bases. Germline V gene sequence: CDR1 SGHRS, CDR2 YFSETQ. With 4 bases removed from V and 6 bases from J, the gap between germline ends came to 18 bases. The CDR3 totals 15 residues. The CDR3 loop reads CASSLRGLSMDTQYF. The DNA of the CDR3 is TGCGCCAGCAGCCTCCGGGGACTGAGCATGGATACGCAGTATTTT.

The V and J genes are TRBV9 and TRBJ2-7; no firm D call. Looked up from germline, CDR1 is SGDLS and CDR2 is YYNGEE. This CDR3 spans 12 amino acids. V was trimmed by 2 bases and J by 6 bases, leaving 9 bases between them. The CDR3 reads CASSVEVGEQYF. The CDR3 DNA is TGTGCCAGCAGCGTTGAGGTAGGCGAGCAGTACTTC.

The rearrangement links TRBV7-8 to TRBJ1-1; 8 bases fit TRBD1. This CDR3 comprises 14 residues. CDR1 SGHVS and CDR2 FQNEAQ come from the germline V gene. V lost 3 bases to trimming and J lost 6 bases; unmatched junction nucleotides: 6. CDR3 sequence reads: CASSFYRGVAEAFF. The DNA for the CDR3 is TGTGCCAGCAGCTTCTACAGGGGGGTGGCTGAAGCTTTCTTT.

The chain joins TRBV19 to TRBJ2-7; D not resolved. V was cut by 1 base and J by 5 bases, with 9 bases left in between. CDR1 and CDR2 (germline): LNHDA, SQIVND (reference sequence). The length of the CDR3 is 13 residues. The CDR3 DNA reads as TGTGCCAGTAGTATAGGGGCGGAAGACGAGCAGTACTTC. Protein product: CASSIGAEDEQYF.

The chain employs TRBV9 and TRBJ2-7; TRBD2 is a possible D gene (6 bases). Germline lookup yields CDR1 SGDLS and CDR2 YYNGEE. This CDR3 is built from 15 residues. Trimming stripped 3 bases from V and 3 bases from J, with 16 bases between. The CDR3 bases are TGTGCCAGCAGCGATACAGAGGGACTCAGCTACGAGCAGTACTTC. This translates into CASSDTEGLSYEQYF.

The rearrangement uses TRBV7-9 and TRBJ1-6; possible D gene TRBD1, 5 bases. This CDR3 spans 15 amino acids. The germline V gene encodes CDR1 SEHNR and CDR2 FQNEAQ (reference sequence). Trimming removed 5 bases at V and 4 bases at J, with 12 bases between. The CDR3 loop reads CASSPGTEYNSPLHF. The CDR3 DNA reads as TGTGCCAGCAGCCCCGGGACCGAATATAATTCACCCCTCCACTTT.

This clone was seen just once. The chain couples TRBV19 to TRBJ1-2; no definite D call. CDR1 and CDR2 (germline): LNHDA, SQIVND (reference sequence). There are 14 residues in the CDR3. The V gene lost 1 base and the J gene lost 0 bases, with 6 bases spanning the gap. The CDR3 DNA reads as TGTGCCAGTAGTATAGCAGGAGCTAACTATGGCTACACCTTC. Translation: CASSIAGANYGYTF.

The CDR3 DNA reads as TGTGCCAGCTCACCAGATTTTACAGGGCCTCTCGGCTATGGCTACACCTTC. Protein: CASSPDFTGPLGYGYTF. This chain links TRBV18 with TRBJ1-2, with D maybe TRBD1 (6 bases). Germline-derived CDR1 and CDR2 are KGHSH and LQKENI. Between the trimmed V and J ends, which lost 2 bases and 4 bases, there was a span of 20 bases. The CDR3 extends over 17 amino acids.

This clone was seen just once. This chain uses TRBV7-8 with TRBJ1-3; D remains ambiguous. From germline, CDR1 is SGHVS and CDR2 FQNEAQ. V gave up 1 base and J gave up 8 bases, with 15 bases separating them. This CDR3 is 15 amino acids long. This CDR3 reads CASSLVGGDRDTIYF. CDR3 nucleotides: TGTGCCAGCAGCTTAGTAGGTGGGGATCGGGACACCATATATTTT.

The chain carries TRBV2 and TRBJ1-2; D gene ambiguous. The V gene lost 2 bases and the J gene lost 2 bases, with 6 bases spanning the gap. From germline, CDR1 is SNHLY and CDR2 FYNNEI. The CDR3 has 13 residues. In nucleotides, the CDR3 is TGTGCCAGCAGTGAATATAAGAACTATGGCTACACCTTC. Amino acid sequence: CASSEYKNYGYTF.

This sequence joins TRBV6-4 and TRBJ1-4; D may be TRBD1 (6 bases). The germline CDR1 and CDR2 sequences are MRHNA and SNTAGT. V was cut by 2 bases and J by 9 bases, with 19 bases left in between. The CDR3 extends over 16 amino acids. DNA of the CDR3: TGTGCCAGCAGTGACGCCCTACAGGGAAAGGTAAAAAAACTGTTTTTT. This sequence encodes CASSDALQGKVKKLFF.

This chain connects TRBV28 to TRBJ2-6; 9 bases line up with TRBD1. With V trimmed by 3 bases and J by 4 bases, 16 bases remained unmatched. CDR3 length: 20 amino acids. CDR1 is MDHEN, CDR2 SYDVKM, per germline. CDR3 bases: TGTGCCAGCAGTTTGGGACAGGGATGGGCATCCTCTCTGGGGGCCAACGTCCTGACTTTC. Translating gives CASSLGQGWASSLGANVLTF.

This clone appeared a single time. V is TRBV27 and J is TRBJ2-3; 8 nucleotides line up with TRBD2. Germline V gene data show CDR1 as MNHEY and CDR2 as SMNVEV (reference sequence). This CDR3 has 16 residues. With V trimmed by 4 bases and J by 2 bases, 8 bases remained unmatched. CDR3: CASSSGGAGYTDTQYF. The DNA for the CDR3 is TGTGCCAGCAGTTCGGGGGGGGCCGGATACACAGATACGCAGTATTTT.

This clone is a singleton in its sample. The J gene is TRBJ2-3, the V gene TRBV5-8; D unclear. This CDR3 is 14 amino acids long. V lost 0 bases and J lost 0, with 5 bases in between. The germline CDR1 and CDR2 sequences are SGHTS and YDEGEE. This CDR3 reads CASSLGQSTDTQYF. The CDR3 coding sequence is TGTGCCAGCAGCTTGGGGCAGAGCACAGATACGCAGTATTTT.

The V and J genes are TRBV5-1 and TRBJ2-7; D uncertain. The germline CDR1 and CDR2 sequences are SGHRS and YFSETQ. This CDR3 is built from 11 residues. Trimming left V 3 bases short and J 3 bases short, with 4 bases between. In nucleotides, the CDR3 is TGCGCCAGCAGCTGGGACTACGAGCAGTACTTC. Amino acids: CASSWDYEQYF.

The genes are TRBV28 and TRBJ1-2; 7 bases line up with TRBD1. The CDR3 is 14 residues long. Germline V lookup: CDR1 MDHEN, CDR2 SYDVKM. The V and J ends lost 5 bases and 8 bases, in that order; junction bases with no gene match: 11. CDR3 sequence (DNA): TGTGCCAGCAGTGCCCCGGGGACAGACTTCGGCTACACCTTC. Translating gives CASSAPGTDFGYTF.

The chain carries TRBV5-1 and TRBJ2-3; 9 bases align to TRBD1. CDR1 SGHRS and CDR2 YFSETQ come from the germline V gene. The CDR3 extends over 15 amino acids. The junction had 8 bases not matched to a gene; V was cut back by 4 bases and J by 5 bases. CDR3 sequence: CASSAGTGRGDTQYF. CDR3 sequence (DNA): TGCGCCAGCAGCGCGGGGACAGGGAGGGGAGATACGCAGTATTTT.

The chain combines TRBV2 with TRBJ2-1; maybe TRBD2 (5 bases). V lost 2 bases and J lost 5, with 16 bases in between. The CDR3 covers 16 residues. Per germline, CDR1 SNHLY and CDR2 FYNNEI. In DNA form, the CDR3 reads TGTGCCAGCAGTGAACTTCTAGCAAGATATAACAATGAGCAGTTCTTC. Protein product: CASSELLARYNNEQFF.

V and J are TRBV6-5 and TRBJ1-1; maybe TRBD1 (5 bases). This CDR3 has 12 residues. V was clipped by 10 bases and J by 6 bases, with 15 bases between them. Germline V gene sequence: CDR1 MNHEY, CDR2 SVGAGI. The CDR3 DNA sequence: TGTGCCACTCAGAGAGAGGGACCTGAAGCTTTCTTT. This gives the protein CATQREGPEAFF.

The V gene is TRBV10-3, the J gene TRBJ2-3; D might be TRBD2 (7 bases). Deletions cut 6 bases from V and 3 bases from J, with 16 bases between. CDR3 size: 15 residues. Germline CDR1 and CDR2: ENHRY and SYGVKD. DNA of the CDR3: TGTGCCATCAGGAAATCGGGGGGCGGTACAGATACGCAGTATTTT. Translating it yields CAIRKSGGGTDTQYF.

The V call is TRBV15, the J call TRBJ2-1; D may be TRBD2 (5 bases). Germline V gene data show CDR1 as LNHNV and CDR2 as YYDKDF (reference sequence). The ends were cut back, 4 bases at V and 2 bases at J, with 6 bases in the middle. The CDR3 length is 13 residues. The CDR3, as DNA: TGTGCCACCAGCACGGGAACCTACAATGAGCAGTTCTTC. This translates into CATSTGTYNEQFF. Looking up the rest from reference TRBV15 and TRBJ2-1 gives the full variable domain: DAMVIQNPRYQVTQFGKPVTLSCSQTLNHNVMYWYQQKSSQAPKLLFHYYDKDFNNEADTPDNFQSRRPNTSFCFLDIRSPGLGDTAMYLCATSTGTYNEQFFGPGTRLTVL.

This sequence joins TRBV27 and TRBJ2-7; D is ambiguous. The germline gives CDR1 MNHEY, CDR2 SMNVEV (reference sequence). This CDR3 is 15 amino acids long. Trimming pared 5 bases from V and 2 bases from J, leaving 16 bases between. The CDR3 loop is CASSPGSVPAYEQYF. The CDR3 nucleotides are TGTGCCAGCAGTCCTGGATCAGTACCAGCCTACGAGCAGTACTTC.

The V gene is TRBV2, the J gene TRBJ2-5; the D gene is possibly TRBD2 (6 bases). The CDR3 has 16 amino acids. V lost 4 bases and J 5 bases, leaving 20 bases between the germline ends. Germline values: CDR1 SNHLY, CDR2 FYNNEI. In DNA form, the CDR3 reads TGTGCCAGCAGTGCCGGTGAACTAGCTGCCTTGGAGACCCAGTACTTC. This gives the protein CASSAGELAALETQYF. Complete variable domain (other parts from reference TRBV2 and TRBJ2-5): EPEVTQTPSHQVTQMGQEVILRCVPISNHLYFYWYRQILGQKVEFLVSFYNNEISEKSEIFDDQFSVERPDGSNFTLKIRSTKLEDSAMYFCASSAGELAALETQYFGPGTRLLVL.

This sequence joins TRBV5-1 and TRBJ2-5; D is possibly TRBD1 or TRBD2 (5 bases each). From germline, CDR1 is SGHRS and CDR2 YFSETQ. V shed 2 bases and J shed 1 base, with 15 bases lying between them. This CDR3 has 16 amino acids. The DNA for the CDR3 is TGCGCCAGCAGCTTTTCCTCGACTGGGGGCCAAGAGACCCAGTACTTC. Translating it yields CASSFSSTGGQETQYF. Full variable domain (rest looked up from reference TRBV5-1 and TRBJ2-5): KAGVTQTPRYLIKTRGQQVTLSCSPISGHRSVSWYQQTPGQGLQFLFEYFSETQRNKGNFPGRFSGRQFSNSRSEMNVSTLELGDSALYLCASSFSSTGGQETQYFGPGTRLLVL.